This T cell receptor beta chain was captured by sequencing in a study of blood T cell repertoires in COVID-19. Study context: The United States, Italy and Spain were the sources of the acute and convalescent COVID-19 samples. In each case, the material was cDNA or gDNA derived from T cells, B-cell-depleted T cells, or PBMCs.

Germline values: CDR1 MNHEY, CDR2 SVGAGI. The CDR3 has 15 amino acids. Trimming removed 4 bases at V and 1 base at J, with 13 bases between. Original data processing: Cell counts per sample came from amplifying reference gene primers. Generated by immunoSEQ multiplex PCR, the TCRdb table keeps only in-frame clones and is missing some. From that table come the V and J calls and clone size; the DNA was used to work out D and trimming. The sample consists of hundreds of thousands of clones, approximately 89% of them appearing once. Sequencing used peripheral blood. The receptor comes from a woman in her sixties who had recovered from COVID-19. The rearrangement links TRBV6-5 to TRBJ2-5, with D possibly being TRBD2 (6 bases). CDR3 residues: CASSSPWGVQETQYF. CDR3 nucleotides: TGTGCCAGCAGTTCCCCGTGGGGGGTCCAAGAGACCCAGTACTTC.